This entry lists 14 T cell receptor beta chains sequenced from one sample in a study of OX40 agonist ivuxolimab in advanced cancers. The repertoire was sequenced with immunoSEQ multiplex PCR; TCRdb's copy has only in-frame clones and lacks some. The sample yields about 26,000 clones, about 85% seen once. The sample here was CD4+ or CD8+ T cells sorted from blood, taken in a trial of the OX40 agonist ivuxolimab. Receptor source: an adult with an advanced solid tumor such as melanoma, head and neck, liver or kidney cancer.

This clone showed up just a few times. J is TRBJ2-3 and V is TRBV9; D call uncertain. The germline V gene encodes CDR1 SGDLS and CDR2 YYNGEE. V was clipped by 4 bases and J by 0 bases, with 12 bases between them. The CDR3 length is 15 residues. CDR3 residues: CASSPRTTSTDTQYF. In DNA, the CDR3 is TGTGCCAGCAGCCCCCGAACAACTAGCACAGATACGCAGTATTTT.

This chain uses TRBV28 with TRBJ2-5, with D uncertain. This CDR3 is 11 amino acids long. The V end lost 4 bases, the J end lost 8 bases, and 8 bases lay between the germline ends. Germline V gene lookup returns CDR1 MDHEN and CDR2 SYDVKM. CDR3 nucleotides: TGTGCCAGCAGTTACGATGAAACCCAGTACTTC. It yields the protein CASSYDETQYF.

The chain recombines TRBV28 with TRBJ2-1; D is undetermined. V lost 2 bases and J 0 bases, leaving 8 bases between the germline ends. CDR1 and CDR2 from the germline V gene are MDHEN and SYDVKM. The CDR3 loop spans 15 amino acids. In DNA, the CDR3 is TGTGCCAGCAGTTTAGGGGTTAGCTCCTACAATGAGCAGTTCTTC. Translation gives CASSLGVSSYNEQFF.

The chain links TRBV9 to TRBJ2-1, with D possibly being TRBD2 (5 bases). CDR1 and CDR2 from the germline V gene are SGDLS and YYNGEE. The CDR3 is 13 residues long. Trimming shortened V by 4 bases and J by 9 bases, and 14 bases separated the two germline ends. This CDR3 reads CASSSQDWGEQFF. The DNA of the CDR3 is TGTGCCAGCAGCTCCCAGGACTGGGGTGAGCAGTTCTTC.

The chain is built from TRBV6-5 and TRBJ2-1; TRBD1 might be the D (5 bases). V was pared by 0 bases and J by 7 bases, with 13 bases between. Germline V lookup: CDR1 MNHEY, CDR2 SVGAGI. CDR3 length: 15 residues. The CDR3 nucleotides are TGTGCCAGCAGTTACTCCCAGGGCCACTTGAATGAGCAGTTCTTC. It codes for CASSYSQGHLNEQFF.

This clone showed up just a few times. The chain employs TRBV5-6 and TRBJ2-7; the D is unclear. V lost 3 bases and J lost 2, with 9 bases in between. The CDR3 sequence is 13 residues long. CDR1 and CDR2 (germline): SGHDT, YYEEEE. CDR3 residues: CASSSYEAYEQYF. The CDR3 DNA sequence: TGTGCCAGCAGCTCGTACGAGGCCTACGAGCAGTACTTC.

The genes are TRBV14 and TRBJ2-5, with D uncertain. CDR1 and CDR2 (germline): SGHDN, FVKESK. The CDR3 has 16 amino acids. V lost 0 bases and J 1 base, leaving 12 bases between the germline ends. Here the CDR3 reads CASSQEFGGVQETQYF. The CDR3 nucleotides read TGTGCCAGCAGCCAAGAGTTTGGTGGGGTCCAAGAGACCCAGTACTTC.

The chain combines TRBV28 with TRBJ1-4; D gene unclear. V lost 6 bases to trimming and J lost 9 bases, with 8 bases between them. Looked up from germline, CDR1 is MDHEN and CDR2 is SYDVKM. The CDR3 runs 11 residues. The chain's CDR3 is CASSPEKKLFF. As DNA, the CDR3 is TGTGCCAGCAGCCCCGAAAAAAAACTGTTTTTT.

This chain's CDR3 is CASSPPGQPYPDTQYF. DNA of the CDR3: TGTGCCAGCAGCCCCCCGGGCCAGCCTTACCCCGATACGCAGTATTTT. The chain uses TRBV7-6 and TRBJ2-3; D is unresolved. Deletions cut 5 bases from V and 6 bases from J, with 21 bases between. CDR3 length equals 16 residues. The V gene's germline CDR1 is SGHVS and CDR2 FNYEAQ.

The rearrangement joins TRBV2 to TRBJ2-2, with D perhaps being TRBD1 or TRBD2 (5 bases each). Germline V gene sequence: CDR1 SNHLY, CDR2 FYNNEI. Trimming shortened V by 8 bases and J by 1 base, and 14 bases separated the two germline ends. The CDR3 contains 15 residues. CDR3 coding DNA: TGTGCCAGCGTCCCGGGGCGCGGGAACACCGGGGAGCTGTTTTTT. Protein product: CASVPGRGNTGELFF.

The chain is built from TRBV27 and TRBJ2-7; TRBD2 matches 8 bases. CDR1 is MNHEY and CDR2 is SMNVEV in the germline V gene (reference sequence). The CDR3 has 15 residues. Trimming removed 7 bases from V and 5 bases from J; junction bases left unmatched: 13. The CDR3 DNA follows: TGTGCCAGCACGCCACGGGGGGGCGCAGGGAACGAGCAGTACTTC. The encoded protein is CASTPRGGAGNEQYF.

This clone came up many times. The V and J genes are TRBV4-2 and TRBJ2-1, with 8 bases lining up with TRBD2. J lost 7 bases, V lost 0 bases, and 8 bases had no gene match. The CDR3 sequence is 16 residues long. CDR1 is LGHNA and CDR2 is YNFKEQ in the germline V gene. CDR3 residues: CASSQDTGGPGNEQFF. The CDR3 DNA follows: TGTGCCAGCAGCCAAGATACGGGAGGGCCGGGAAATGAGCAGTTCTTC.

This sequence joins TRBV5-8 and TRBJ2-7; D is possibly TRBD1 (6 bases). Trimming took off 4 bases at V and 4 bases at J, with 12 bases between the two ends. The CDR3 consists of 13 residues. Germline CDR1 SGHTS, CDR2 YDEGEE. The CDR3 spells CASSTGHLYEQYF. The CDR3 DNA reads TGTGCCAGCAGCACGGGACACCTTTACGAGCAGTACTTC.

The CDR3 DNA reads as TGTGCCAGCAGCTTCAGGGAAGATCAGCCCCAGCATTTT. Translating gives CASSFREDQPQHF. This sequence joins TRBV11-2 and TRBJ1-5, with TRBD1 as a possible D gene (5 bases). V lost 3 bases to trimming and J lost 5 bases, with 8 bases between them. The CDR3 runs to 13 residues. Germline V gene lookup returns CDR1 SGHAT and CDR2 FQNNGV.